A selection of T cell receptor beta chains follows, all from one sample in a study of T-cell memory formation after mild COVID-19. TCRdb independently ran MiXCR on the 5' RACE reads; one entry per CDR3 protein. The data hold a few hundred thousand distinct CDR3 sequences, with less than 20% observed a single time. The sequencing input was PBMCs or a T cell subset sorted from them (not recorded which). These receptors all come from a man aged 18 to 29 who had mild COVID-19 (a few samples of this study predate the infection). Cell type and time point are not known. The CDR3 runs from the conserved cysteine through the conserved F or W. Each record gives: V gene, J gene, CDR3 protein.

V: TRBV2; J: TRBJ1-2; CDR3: CASSPTRGGGSNYGYTF
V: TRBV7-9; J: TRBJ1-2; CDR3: CASSLFSGSFYTF
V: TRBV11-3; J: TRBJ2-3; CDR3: CASSLASPGGAKDTQYF
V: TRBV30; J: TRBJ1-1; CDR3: CAWSLQGPTEAFF
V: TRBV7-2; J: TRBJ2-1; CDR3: CASSLVAGGRGEQFF
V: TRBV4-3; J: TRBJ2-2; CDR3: CASSQDRTGELFF
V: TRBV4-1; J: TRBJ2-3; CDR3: CASSHPGTRSTDTQYF
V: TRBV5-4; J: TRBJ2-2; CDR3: CASSDRVREELFF
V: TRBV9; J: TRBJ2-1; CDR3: CASSALAGGNEQFF
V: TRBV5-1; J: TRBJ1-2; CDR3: CASSSGGSAGPLLYGYTF
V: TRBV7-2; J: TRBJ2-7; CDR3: CASSLYTLSYEQYF
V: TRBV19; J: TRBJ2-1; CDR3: CATAATGGGLYEQFF
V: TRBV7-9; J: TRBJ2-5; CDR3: CASSLVQGNQETQYF
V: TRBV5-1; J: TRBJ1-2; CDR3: CASSQPGVDSYGYTF
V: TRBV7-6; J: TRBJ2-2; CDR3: CASSLPQGAQDTGELFF
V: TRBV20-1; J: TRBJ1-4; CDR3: CSARGGRANEKLFF
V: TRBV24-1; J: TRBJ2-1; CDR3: CATSAASGGSPDEQFF
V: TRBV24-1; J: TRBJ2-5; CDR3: CATSEPRLAGAETQYF
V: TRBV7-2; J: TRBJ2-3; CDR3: CASSTGVVAGGTDTQYF
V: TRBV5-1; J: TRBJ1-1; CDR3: CASSPTTGAGGTEAFF
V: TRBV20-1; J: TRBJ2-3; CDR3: CSARDNIINTQYF
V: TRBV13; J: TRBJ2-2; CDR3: CASSLGGRPGELFF
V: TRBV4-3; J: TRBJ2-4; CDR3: CASSQDATSGGKNIQYF
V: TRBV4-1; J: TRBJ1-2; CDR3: CASSQVGLQDYTF
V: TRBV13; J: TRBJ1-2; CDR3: CASSLGRIPGQGYGYTF
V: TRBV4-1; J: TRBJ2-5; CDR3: CASSPSTLTQGFVRETQYF
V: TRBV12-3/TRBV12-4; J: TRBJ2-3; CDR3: CASSLQDYPGPDTQYF